This T cell receptor beta chain was recorded in a study of blood T cell repertoires in COVID-19. Profiled with immunoSEQ multiplex PCR; TCRdb holds only in-frame clones, not every one. Counted here are roughly 100,000 clones, approximately 62% occurring once; the ten biggest clones make up about 5.9%. V was clipped by 1 base and J by 8 bases, with 12 bases between them. The CDR3 totals 15 residues. The germline V gene encodes CDR1 LGHNA and CDR2 YSLEER. J is TRBJ1-6 and V is TRBV4-3; D is unresolved. The TCR was taken from a man older than 75 with acute or convalescent COVID-19. The source material was peripheral blood. In DNA form, the CDR3 reads TGCGCCAGCAGCCAAGGAGTTCGGGAGGATTCACCCCTCCACTTT. It codes for CASSQGVREDSPLHF.